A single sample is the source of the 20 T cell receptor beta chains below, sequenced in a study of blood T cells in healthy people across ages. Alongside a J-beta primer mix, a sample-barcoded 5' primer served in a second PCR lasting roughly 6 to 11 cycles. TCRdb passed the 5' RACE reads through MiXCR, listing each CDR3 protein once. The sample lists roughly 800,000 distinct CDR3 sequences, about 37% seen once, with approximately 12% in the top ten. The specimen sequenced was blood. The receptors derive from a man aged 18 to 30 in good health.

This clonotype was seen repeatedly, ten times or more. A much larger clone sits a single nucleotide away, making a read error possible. For the CDR3, the DNA is TGTGCCAGCAGCTCGGGACGAGCGGGGGTCAACGAGCAGTACTTC. Translation: CASSSGRAGVNEQYF. The rearrangement uses TRBV7-2 and TRBJ2-7, with 8 bases lining up with TRBD2. Germline CDR1 SGHTA, CDR2 FQGNSA. The V and J ends lost 4 bases and 5 bases, in that order; junction bases with no gene match: 10. CDR3 length: 15 residues.

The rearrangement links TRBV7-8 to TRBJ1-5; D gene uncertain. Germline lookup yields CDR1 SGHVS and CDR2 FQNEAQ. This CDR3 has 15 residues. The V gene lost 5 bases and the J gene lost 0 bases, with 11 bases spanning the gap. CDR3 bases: TGTGCCAGCAGCAACCTGACTTATAGCAATCAGCCCCAGCATTTT. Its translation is CASSNLTYSNQPQHF. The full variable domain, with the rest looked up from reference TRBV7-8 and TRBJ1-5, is GAGVSQSPRYKVAKRGQDVALRCDPISGHVSLFWYQQALGQGPEFLTYFQNEAQLDKSGLPSDRFFAERPEGSVSTLKIQRTQQEDSAVYLCASSNLTYSNQPQHFGDGTRLSIL.

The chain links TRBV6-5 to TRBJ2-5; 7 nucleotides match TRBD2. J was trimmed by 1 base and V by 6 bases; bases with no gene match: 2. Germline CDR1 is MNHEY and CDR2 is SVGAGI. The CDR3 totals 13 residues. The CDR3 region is CASSGRLQETQYF. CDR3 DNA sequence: TGTGCCAGCAGCGGGAGGCTCCAAGAGACCCAGTACTTC.

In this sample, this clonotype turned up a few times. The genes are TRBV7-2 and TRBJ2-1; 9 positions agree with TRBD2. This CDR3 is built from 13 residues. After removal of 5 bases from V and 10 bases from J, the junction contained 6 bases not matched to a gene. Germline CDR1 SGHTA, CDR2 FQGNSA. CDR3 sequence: CASSGRLAAEQFF. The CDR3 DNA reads TGTGCCAGCAGCGGACGACTAGCGGCCGAGCAGTTCTTC.

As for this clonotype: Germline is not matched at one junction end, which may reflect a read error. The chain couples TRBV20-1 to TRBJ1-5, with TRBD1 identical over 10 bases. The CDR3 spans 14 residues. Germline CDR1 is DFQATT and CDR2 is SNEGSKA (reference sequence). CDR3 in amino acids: CSADLGTGAQPKHF. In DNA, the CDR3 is TGCAGTGCTGACTTGGGGACAGGGGCCCAGCCCAAGCATTTT.

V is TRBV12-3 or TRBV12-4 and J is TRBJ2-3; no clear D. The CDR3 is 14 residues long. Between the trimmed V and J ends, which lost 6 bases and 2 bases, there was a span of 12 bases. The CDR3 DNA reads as TGTGCCAGCAGATTTGCCACAGCCACAGATACGCAGTATTTT. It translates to CASRFATATDTQYF.

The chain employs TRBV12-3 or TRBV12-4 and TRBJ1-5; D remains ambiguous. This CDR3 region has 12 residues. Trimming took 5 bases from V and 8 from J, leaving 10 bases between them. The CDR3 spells CASSRLREPQHF. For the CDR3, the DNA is TGTGCCAGCAGTCGCTTAAGGGAGCCCCAGCATTTT.

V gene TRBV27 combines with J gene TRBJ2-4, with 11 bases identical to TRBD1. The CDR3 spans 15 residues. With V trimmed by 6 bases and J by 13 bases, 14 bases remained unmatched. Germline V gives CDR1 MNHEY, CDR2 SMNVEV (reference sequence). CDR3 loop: CASRGQGAGYNEQYF. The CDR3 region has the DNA TGTGCCAGCAGAGGACAGGGGGCTGGCTACAATGAGCAGTACTTC.

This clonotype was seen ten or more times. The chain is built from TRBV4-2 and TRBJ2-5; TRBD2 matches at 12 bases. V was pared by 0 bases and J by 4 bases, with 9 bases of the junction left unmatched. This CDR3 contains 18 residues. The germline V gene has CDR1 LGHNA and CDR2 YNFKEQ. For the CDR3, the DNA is TGTGCCAGCAGCCAAGAGGTCCCTGCTAGCGGGGGGGCAGAGACCCAGTACTTC. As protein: CASSQEVPASGGAETQYF.

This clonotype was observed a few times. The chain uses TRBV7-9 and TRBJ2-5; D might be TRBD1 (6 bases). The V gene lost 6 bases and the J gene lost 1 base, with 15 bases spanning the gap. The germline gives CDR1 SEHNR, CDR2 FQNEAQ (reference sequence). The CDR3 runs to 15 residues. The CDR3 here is CASRADSYIQETQYF. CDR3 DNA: TGTGCCAGCAGGGCGGACAGCTACATCCAAGAGACCCAGTACTTC.

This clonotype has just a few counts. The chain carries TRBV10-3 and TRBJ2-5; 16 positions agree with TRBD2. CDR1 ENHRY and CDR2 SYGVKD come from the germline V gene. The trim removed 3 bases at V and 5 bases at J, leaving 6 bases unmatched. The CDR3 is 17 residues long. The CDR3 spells CAISDGTSGGAQETQYF. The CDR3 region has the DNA TGTGCCATCAGTGATGGGACTAGCGGGGGGGCCCAGGAGACCCAGTACTTC.

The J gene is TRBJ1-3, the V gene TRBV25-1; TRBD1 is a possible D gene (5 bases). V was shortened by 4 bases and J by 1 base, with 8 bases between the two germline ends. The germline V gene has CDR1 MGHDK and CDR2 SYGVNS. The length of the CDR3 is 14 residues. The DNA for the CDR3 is TGTGCCAGCAGTGGGGGCTGGTCTGGAAACACCATATATTTT. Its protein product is CASSGGWSGNTIYF.

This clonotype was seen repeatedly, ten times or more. The CDR3 here is CATSDPDRNYGYTF. DNA for the CDR3: TGTGCCACCAGTGACCCGGACAGAAACTATGGCTACACCTTC. V is TRBV24-1 and J is TRBJ1-2; D is possibly TRBD1 (6 bases). Trimming pared 4 bases from V and 2 bases from J, leaving 10 bases between. CDR1 and CDR2 (germline): KGHDR, SFDVKD. This CDR3 contains 14 residues.

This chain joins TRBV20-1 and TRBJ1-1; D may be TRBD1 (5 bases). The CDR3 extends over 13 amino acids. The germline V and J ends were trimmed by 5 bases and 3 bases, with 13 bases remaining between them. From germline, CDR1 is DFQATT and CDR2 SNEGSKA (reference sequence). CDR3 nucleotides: TGCAGTGCTCCTGGGGGGGGAGACACTGAAGCTTTCTTT. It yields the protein CSAPGGGDTEAFF.

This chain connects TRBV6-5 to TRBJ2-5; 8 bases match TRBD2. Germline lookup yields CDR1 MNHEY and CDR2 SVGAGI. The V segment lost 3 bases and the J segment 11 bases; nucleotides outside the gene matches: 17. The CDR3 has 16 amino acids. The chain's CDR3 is CASSYSGGGYYNEQYF. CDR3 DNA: TGTGCCAGCAGTTATTCCGGGGGGGGGTATTACAATGAGCAGTACTTC.

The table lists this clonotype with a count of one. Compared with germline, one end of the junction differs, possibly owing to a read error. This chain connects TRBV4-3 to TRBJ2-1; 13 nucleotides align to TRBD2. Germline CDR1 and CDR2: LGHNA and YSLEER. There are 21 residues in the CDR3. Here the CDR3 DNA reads TGCGCCAGCAGCCAAGACCTTGGACTAGCGGGGGTGCTTTTCTCCTATAATGAGCAGTTCTTC. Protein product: CASSQDLGLAGVLFSYNEQFF.

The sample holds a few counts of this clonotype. CDR3 residues: CASNTQGMNTEAFF. In DNA form, the CDR3 reads TGTGCCAGCAACACCCAGGGAATGAACACTGAAGCTTTCTTT. The rearrangement links TRBV2 to TRBJ1-1; possibly TRBD1 for D (5 bases). V gave up 7 bases and J gave up 0 bases, with 12 bases separating them. Germline V gene sequence: CDR1 SNHLY, CDR2 FYNNEI. CDR3 length: 14 residues.

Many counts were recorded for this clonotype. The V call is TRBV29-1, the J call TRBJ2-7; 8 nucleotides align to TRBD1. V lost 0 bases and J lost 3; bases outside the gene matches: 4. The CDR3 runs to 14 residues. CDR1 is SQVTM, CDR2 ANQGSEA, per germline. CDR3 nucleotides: TGCAGCGTTGAAGAAGGTACAGGGGGCTACGAGCAGTACTTC. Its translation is CSVEEGTGGYEQYF.

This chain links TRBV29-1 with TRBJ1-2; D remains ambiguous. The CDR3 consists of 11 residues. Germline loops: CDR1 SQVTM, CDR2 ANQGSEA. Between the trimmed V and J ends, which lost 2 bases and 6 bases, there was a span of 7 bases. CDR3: CSVESRDGYTF. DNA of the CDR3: TGCAGCGTTGAAAGCCGAGATGGCTACACCTTC.

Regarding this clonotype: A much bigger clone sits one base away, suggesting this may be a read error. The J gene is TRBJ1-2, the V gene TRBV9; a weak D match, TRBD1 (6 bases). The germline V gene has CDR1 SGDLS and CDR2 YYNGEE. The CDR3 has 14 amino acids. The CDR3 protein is CASSRVGAAYDYTF. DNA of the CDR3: TGTGCCAGCAGTCGCGTGGGGGCCGCCTATGACTACACCTTC. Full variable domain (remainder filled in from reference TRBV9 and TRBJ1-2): DSGVTQTPKHLITATGQRVTLRCSPRSGDLSVYWYQQSLDQGLQFLIQYYNGEERAKGNILERFSAQQFPDLHSELNLSSLELGDSALYFCASSRVGAAYDYTFGSGTRLTVV.